The 21 T cell receptor beta chains presented below share a single source sample, sequenced in a study of post-analysis software for immune sequencing data. TCR beta cDNA libraries included unique molecular identifiers. MiXCR, applied by TCRdb to the PCR reads, yields one record per CDR3 protein. The sample contains roughly 410,000 distinct CDR3 sequences, 30% to 45% of which appear only once. General study findings and limits: Relative to controls, patients had five TRBV segments at higher frequency, with TRBV5-6, TRBV5-1 and TRBV20-1 among these.

Their antigen targets remain unknown. Sample: blood. The receptors were sampled from a girl aged 5-17 years with multiple sclerosis.

J is TRBJ1-4 and V is TRBV25-1; D unclear. The CDR3 loop spans 9 amino acids. The germline V gene has CDR1 MGHDK and CDR2 SYGVNS. Trimming cost V 4 bases and J 13 bases, with 4 bases left between them. The CDR3 coding sequence is TGTGCCAGCAGTGCCGTACTGTTTTTT. Its translation: CASSAVLFF.

The genes are TRBV7-2 and TRBJ2-7; 11 bases align to TRBD2. Looked up from germline, CDR1 is SGHTA and CDR2 is FQGNSA. The length of the CDR3 is 16 residues. V dropped 4 bases and J dropped 1; count of bases not matched to a gene: 6. This CDR3 reads CASSSHSGGASYEQYF. The CDR3 DNA sequence: TGTGCCAGCAGCTCCCATAGCGGGGGGGCGTCCTACGAGCAGTACTTC.

The count of this clonotype is one. The V and J genes are TRBV7-9 and TRBJ1-2, with 9 nucleotides matching TRBD1. Per germline, CDR1 SEHNR and CDR2 FQNEAQ (reference sequence). Losses at the gene ends were 5 bases for V and 0 bases for J; bases not matched to a gene: 10. The CDR3 has 17 residues. The CDR3: CASSRGTGSFANYGYTF. Here the CDR3 DNA reads TGTGCCAGCAGCCGAGGGACAGGGAGTTTCGCTAACTATGGCTACACCTTC.

The rearrangement links TRBV7-2 to TRBJ1-2, with 9 positions matching TRBD1. Trimming cost V 5 bases and J 8 bases; bases outside gene matches: 12. The CDR3 covers 15 residues. Germline V gives CDR1 SGHTA, CDR2 FQGNSA. The CDR3 here is CASSRVSDRGGGYTF. As DNA, the CDR3 is TGTGCCAGCAGCCGAGTCTCGGACAGGGGAGGAGGCTACACCTTC.

This clonotype appeared a single time. The V and J genes are TRBV5-1 and TRBJ2-7; a weak D match, TRBD1 (6 bases). The V gene lost 4 bases and the J gene lost 3 bases, with 14 bases spanning the gap. The CDR3 extends over 14 amino acids. Germline lookup yields CDR1 SGHRS and CDR2 YFSETQ. CDR3 protein: CASSVDRLGYEQYF. CDR3 DNA sequence: TGCGCCAGCAGCGTGGACAGACTGGGCTACGAGCAGTACTTC.

On this clonotype: A much bigger clone sits one base away, suggesting this may be a read error. The chain combines TRBV29-1 with TRBJ2-5; 7 bases map to TRBD1. CDR1 and CDR2 (germline): SQVTM, ANQGSEA. The length of the CDR3 is 12 residues. V was pared by 7 bases and J by 5 bases, with 7 bases of the junction left unmatched. The CDR3 bases are TGCAGCGGTAAGACAGGGACGGAGACCCAGTACTTC. Residues: CSGKTGTETQYF.

This clonotype has only a few counts. The rearrangement links TRBV20-1 to TRBJ2-7; 12 positions agree with TRBD2. The CDR3 runs 14 residues. With V trimmed by 5 bases and J by 3 bases, 5 bases remained unmatched. CDR1 and CDR2 (germline): DFQATT, SNEGSKA (reference sequence). CDR3 loop: CSAPRLAGDYEQYF. CDR3 nucleotides: TGCAGTGCTCCGCGACTAGCGGGGGACTACGAGCAGTACTTC.

This clonotype appeared many times. This chain uses TRBV7-2 with TRBJ2-3, with 7 bases lining up with TRBD2. This CDR3 contains 20 residues. The V and J ends lost 5 bases and 3 bases, in that order; junction bases with no gene match: 23. Germline CDR1 SGHTA, CDR2 FQGNSA. The DNA for the CDR3 is TGTGCCAGCAGCCCGGCCCTCTTGCGGGGGACCCGGGTGGGGACAGATACGCAGTATTTT. The encoded protein is CASSPALLRGTRVGTDTQYF.

Here the CDR3 DNA reads TGTGCCAGCAGTGAAGACAGGCCCCAGTACTTC. It is translated as CASSEDRPQYF. The chain carries TRBV2 and TRBJ2-5, with D perhaps TRBD1 (5 bases). Germline CDR1 SNHLY, CDR2 FYNNEI. The CDR3 has 11 amino acids. Trimming removed 1 base at V and 9 bases at J, with 6 bases between.

A few counts support this clonotype. The CDR3 sequence: CASSFEPTSDTQYF. In nucleotides, the CDR3 is TGCGCCAGCAGCTTTGAACCAACTTCAGATACGCAGTATTTT. V is TRBV5-1 and J is TRBJ2-3; D is ambiguous. There are 14 residues in the CDR3. Looked up from germline, CDR1 is SGHRS and CDR2 is YFSETQ. Between the trimmed V and J ends, which lost 2 bases and 4 bases, there was a span of 11 bases.

As to this clonotype: At one boundary the junction diverges from the germline segment, which might be a read error. The chain couples TRBV5-5 to TRBJ2-7, with 12 positions matching TRBD1. There are 15 residues in the CDR3. The germline gives CDR1 SGHKS, CDR2 YYEKEE (reference sequence). The CDR3 sequence: CTSSFRDRGPNEQYF. DNA of the CDR3: TGTACCAGCAGCTTCCGGGACAGGGGGCCGAACGAGCAGTACTTC.

V usage is TRBV6-1 and J usage is TRBJ1-1, with 8 positions matching TRBD1. Germline V lookup: CDR1 MNHNS, CDR2 SASEGT. The J segment lost 9 bases and the V segment lost 2 bases, leaving 2 bases of the junction unmatched. The CDR3 sequence is 12 residues long. In DNA form, the CDR3 reads TGTGCCAGCAGTGAACGGGACAGGCAAGCTTTCTTT. This translates into CASSERDRQAFF.

The rearrangement joins TRBV6-5 to TRBJ1-2, with 8 bases that match TRBD1. V shed 10 bases and J 4 bases; nucleotides not matched to a gene: 11. This CDR3 spans 14 amino acids. Germline CDR1 is MNHEY and CDR2 is SVGAGI. CDR3: CATGTGLGIYGYTF. CDR3 sequence (DNA): TGTGCCACCGGGACAGGCTTGGGGATCTATGGCTACACCTTC.

Details on this clonotype: Mismatch with germline at one junction end may stem from a read error. The chain combines TRBV12-3 or TRBV12-4 with TRBJ2-3; 7 bases match TRBD2. CDR3 length: 15 residues. For the CDR3, the DNA is TGTGCCAGCAGTTTAGGGCTAGCGGATACAGGTACGCAGTATTTT. It encodes CASSLGLADTGTQYF.

This clonotype was seen more than once but under ten times. This sequence joins TRBV11-2 and TRBJ1-5; D is possibly TRBD1 (5 bases). Germline V lookup: CDR1 SGHAT, CDR2 FQNNGV. CDR3 size: 14 residues. Trimming pared 5 bases from V and 5 bases from J, leaving 13 bases between. The CDR3 loop reads CASSPGTVDQPQHF. In DNA form, the CDR3 reads TGTGCCAGCAGCCCGGGGACCGTTGATCAGCCCCAGCATTTT. Full variable domain (remainder filled in from reference TRBV11-2 and TRBJ1-5): EAGVAQSPRYKIIEKRQSVAFWCNPISGHATLYWYQQILGQGPKLLIQFQNNGVVDDSQLPKDRFSAERLKGVDSTLKIQPAKLEDSAVYLCASSPGTVDQPQHFGDGTRLSIL.

The rearrangement links TRBV12-3 or TRBV12-4 to TRBJ2-3, with TRBD2 matching 9 bases. V lost 3 bases to trimming and J lost 6 bases; unmatched junction nucleotides: 7. The CDR3 is 15 amino acids. As DNA, the CDR3 is TGTGCCAGCAGTTTCCCCGAGCGGGGGGTCGATACGCAGTATTTT. Encoded protein: CASSFPERGVDTQYF.

This clonotype occurred a few times. The rearrangement joins TRBV5-8 to TRBJ2-5, with D possibly matching TRBD2 (6 bases). Germline assignment: CDR1 SGHTS and CDR2 YDEGEE. This CDR3 spans 13 amino acids. Trimming stripped 4 bases from V and 5 bases from J, with 12 bases between. The CDR3 here is CASSRPGRETQYF. Written as DNA, the CDR3 is TGTGCCAGCAGCCGGCCGGGGAGGGAGACCCAGTACTTC.

The chain is built from TRBV3-1 and TRBJ2-5; 9 bases match TRBD1. Near its end, the DNA agrees better with TRBJ2-7, so the J call may be wrong. Looked up from germline, CDR1 is LGHDT and CDR2 is YNNKEL (reference sequence). The CDR3 extends over 15 amino acids. As DNA, the CDR3 is TGTGCCAGCAGCCAAATGGGACAGGGTTACCACGAGCAGTACTTC. This encodes CASSQMGQGYHEQYF.

The rearrangement links TRBV7-2 to TRBJ2-2; TRBD2 matches 10 bases. Germline trimming cut 2 bases from V and 2 bases from J; bases unmatched to any gene: 5. This CDR3 is 17 amino acids long. Germline loops: CDR1 SGHTA, CDR2 FQGNSA. CDR3 nucleotides: TGTGCCAGCAGCTTACTAGCGGGGGTCGTAAACACCGGGGAGCTGTTTTTT. Amino acid sequence: CASSLLAGVVNTGELFF.

The gene calls are TRBV27 and TRBJ2-5; 7 nucleotides match TRBD1. The CDR3 covers 12 residues. J gave up 7 bases and V 8 bases, and 7 bases lay outside the gene matches. Germline V gives CDR1 MNHEY, CDR2 SMNVEV (reference sequence). In nucleotides, the CDR3 is TGTGCCAGCCGCCGGGACAGCCGGACCCAGTACTTC. Protein sequence: CASRRDSRTQYF.

This clonotype has more than one count but fewer than ten. The rearrangement joins TRBV10-3 to TRBJ1-5; 9 nucleotides match TRBD1. Losses at the gene ends were 2 bases for V and 4 bases for J; bases not matched to a gene: 3. In germline, CDR1 is ENHRY, CDR2 SYGVKD. There are 15 residues in the CDR3. CDR3 region: CAISEGGQGNQPQHF. The CDR3 DNA sequence: TGTGCCATCAGTGAGGGAGGACAGGGGAATCAGCCCCAGCATTTT.